This T cell receptor beta chain appears in the sequencing data of a study of T cell repertoires in cytomegalovirus infection. TCRdb analysed the reads with MiXCR anew, one entry per CDR3 protein. The sample includes just under 550,000 distinct CDR3 sequences, more than 25% seen only once; the top ten take less than 15%. Study-level results: Individuals carrying CMV plus the relevant HLA were identified by cumulative frequency of public TCR beta families.

Points on this clonotype: Antigen: not known.

The CDR3 runs to 14 residues. The germline gives CDR1 SQVTM, CDR2 ANQGSEA. J was trimmed by 5 bases and V by 7 bases; bases with no gene match: 6. Sequencing was performed on PBMCs. The V gene is TRBV29-1, the J gene TRBJ2-3; 13 bases map to TRBD2. The clonotype was recovered from a human donor in good health (CMV status not recorded). Some clones in this sample may be carry-over from other donors' samples. In DNA form, the CDR3 reads TGCAGCGGCCTTACTAGCGGGGGGGGAGATACGCAGTATTTT. Translating gives CSGLTSGGGDTQYF.